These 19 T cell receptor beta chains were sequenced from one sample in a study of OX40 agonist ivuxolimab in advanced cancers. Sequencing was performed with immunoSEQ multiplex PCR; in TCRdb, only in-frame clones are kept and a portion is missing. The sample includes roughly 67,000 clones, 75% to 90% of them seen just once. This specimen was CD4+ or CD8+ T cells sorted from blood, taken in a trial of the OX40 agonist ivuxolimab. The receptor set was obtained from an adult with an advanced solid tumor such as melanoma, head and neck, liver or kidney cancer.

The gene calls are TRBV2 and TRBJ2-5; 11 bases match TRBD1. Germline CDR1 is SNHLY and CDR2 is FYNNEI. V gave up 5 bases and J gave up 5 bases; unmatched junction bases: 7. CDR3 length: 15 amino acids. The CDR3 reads CASSTQGTGGETQYF. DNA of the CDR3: TGTGCCAGCAGTACCCAAGGGACAGGGGGTGAGACCCAGTACTTC.

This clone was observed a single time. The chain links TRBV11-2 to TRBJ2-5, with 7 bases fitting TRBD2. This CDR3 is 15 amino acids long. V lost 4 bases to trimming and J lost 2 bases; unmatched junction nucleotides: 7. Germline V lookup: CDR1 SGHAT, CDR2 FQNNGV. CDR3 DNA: TGTGCCAGCAGCTCCTTAGGACTAGTTCAAGAGACCCAGTACTTC. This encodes CASSSLGLVQETQYF.

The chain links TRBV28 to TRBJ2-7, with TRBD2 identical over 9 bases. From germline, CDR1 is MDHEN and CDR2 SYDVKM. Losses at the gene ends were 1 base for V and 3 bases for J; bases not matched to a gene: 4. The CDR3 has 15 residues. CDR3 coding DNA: TGTGCCAGCAGTTTATCGGGACTAGCATTCTACGAGCAGTACTTC. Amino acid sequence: CASSLSGLAFYEQYF.

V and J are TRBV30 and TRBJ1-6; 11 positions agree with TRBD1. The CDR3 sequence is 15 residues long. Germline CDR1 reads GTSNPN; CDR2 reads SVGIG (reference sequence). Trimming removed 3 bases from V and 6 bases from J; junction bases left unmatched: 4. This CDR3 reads CAWSVGTGGNSPLHF. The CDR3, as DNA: TGTGCCTGGAGCGTCGGGACAGGGGGTAATTCACCCCTCCACTTT.

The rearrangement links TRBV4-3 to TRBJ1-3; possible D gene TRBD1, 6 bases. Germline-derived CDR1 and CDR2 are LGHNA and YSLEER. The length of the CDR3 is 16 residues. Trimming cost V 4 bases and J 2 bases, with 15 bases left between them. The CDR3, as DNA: TGCGCCAGCAGCCCGCGGGCACAGGGTGCTGGAAACACCATATATTTT. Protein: CASSPRAQGAGNTIYF.

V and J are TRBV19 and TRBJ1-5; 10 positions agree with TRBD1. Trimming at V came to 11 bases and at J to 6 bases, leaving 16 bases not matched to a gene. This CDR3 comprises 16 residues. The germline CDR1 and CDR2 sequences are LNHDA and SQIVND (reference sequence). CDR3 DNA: TGTGCCTCCCTTCTCCGGGGACAGGGGACTCGTCAGCCCCAGCATTTT. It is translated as CASLLRGQGTRQPQHF.

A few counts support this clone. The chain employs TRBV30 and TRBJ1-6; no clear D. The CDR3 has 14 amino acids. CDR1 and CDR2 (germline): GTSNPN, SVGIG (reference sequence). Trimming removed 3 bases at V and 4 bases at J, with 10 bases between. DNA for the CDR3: TGTGCCTGGAGCTATGAGAGATATAATTCACCCCTCCACTTT. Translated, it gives CAWSYERYNSPLHF.

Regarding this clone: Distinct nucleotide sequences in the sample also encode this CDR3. CDR3 amino acids: CASSPHSLEQFF. The CDR3 DNA reads TGCGCCAGCAGCCCCCATAGCTTGGAGCAGTTCTTC. The J gene is TRBJ2-1, the V gene TRBV4-1; the D is unclear. Germline-derived CDR1 and CDR2 are MGHRA and YSYEKL. Trimming shortened V by 4 bases and J by 10 bases, and 11 bases separated the two germline ends. The CDR3 sequence is 12 residues long.

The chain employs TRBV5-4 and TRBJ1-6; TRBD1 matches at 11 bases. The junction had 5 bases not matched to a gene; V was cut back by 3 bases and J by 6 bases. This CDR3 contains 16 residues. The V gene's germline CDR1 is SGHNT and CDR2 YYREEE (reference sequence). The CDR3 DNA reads TGTGCCAGCAGCTCCGGGACAGGGGGTCTTAATTCACCCCTCCACTTT. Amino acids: CASSSGTGGLNSPLHF.

CDR3: CASLGDTEAFF. The CDR3 DNA is TGTGCCAGTTTGGGGGACACTGAAGCTTTCTTT. The V and J genes are TRBV28 and TRBJ1-1; D perhaps matches TRBD1 (5 bases). V lost 9 bases to trimming and J lost 3 bases, with 8 bases between them. Germline V CDR1 and CDR2: MDHEN, SYDVKM. The CDR3 sequence is 11 residues long.

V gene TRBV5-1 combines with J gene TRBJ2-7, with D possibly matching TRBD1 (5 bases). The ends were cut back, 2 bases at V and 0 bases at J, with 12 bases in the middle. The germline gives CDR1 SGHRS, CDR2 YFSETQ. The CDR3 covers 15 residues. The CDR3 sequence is CASSLSQGSSYEQYF. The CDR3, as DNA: TGCGCCAGCAGCTTAAGTCAGGGCAGCTCCTACGAGCAGTACTTC.

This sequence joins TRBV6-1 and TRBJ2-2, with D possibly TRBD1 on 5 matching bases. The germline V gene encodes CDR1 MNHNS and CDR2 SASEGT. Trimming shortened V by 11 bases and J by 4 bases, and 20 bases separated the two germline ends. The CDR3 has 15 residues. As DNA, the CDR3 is TGTGCCGCCACTTTAATAGGGGTGGGCACCGGGGAGCTGTTTTTT. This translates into CAATLIGVGTGELFF.

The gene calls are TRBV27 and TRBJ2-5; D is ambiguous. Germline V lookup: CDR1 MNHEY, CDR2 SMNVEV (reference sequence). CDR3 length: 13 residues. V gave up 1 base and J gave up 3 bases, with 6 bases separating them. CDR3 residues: CASSLWAEETQYF. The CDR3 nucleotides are TGTGCCAGCAGTTTATGGGCAGAAGAGACCCAGTACTTC.

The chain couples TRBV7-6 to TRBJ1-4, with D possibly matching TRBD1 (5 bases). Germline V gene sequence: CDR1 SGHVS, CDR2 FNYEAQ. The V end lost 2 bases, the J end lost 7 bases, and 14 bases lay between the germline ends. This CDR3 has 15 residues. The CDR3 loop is CASSLLGTAAEKLFF. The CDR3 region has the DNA TGTGCCAGCAGCTTACTGGGGACGGCGGCTGAAAAACTGTTTTTT. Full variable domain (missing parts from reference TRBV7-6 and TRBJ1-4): GAGVSQSPRYKVTKRGQDVALRCDPISGHVSLYWYRQALGQGPEFLTYFNYEAQQDKSGLPNDRFSAERPEGSISTLTIQRTEQRDSAMYRCASSLLGTAAEKLFFGSGTQLSVL.

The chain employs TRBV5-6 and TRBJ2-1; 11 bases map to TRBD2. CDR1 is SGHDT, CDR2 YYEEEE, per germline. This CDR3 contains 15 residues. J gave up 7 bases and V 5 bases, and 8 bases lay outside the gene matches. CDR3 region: CASRGSGRAGNEQFF. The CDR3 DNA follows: TGTGCCAGCAGAGGTAGCGGGAGGGCCGGGAATGAGCAGTTCTTC. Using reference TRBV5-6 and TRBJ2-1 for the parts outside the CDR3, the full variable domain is DAGVTQSPTHLIKTRGQQVTLRCSPKSGHDTVSWYQQALGQGPQFIFQYYEEEERQRGNFPDRFSGHQFPNYSSELNVNALLLGDSALYLCASRGSGRAGNEQFFGPGTRLTVL.

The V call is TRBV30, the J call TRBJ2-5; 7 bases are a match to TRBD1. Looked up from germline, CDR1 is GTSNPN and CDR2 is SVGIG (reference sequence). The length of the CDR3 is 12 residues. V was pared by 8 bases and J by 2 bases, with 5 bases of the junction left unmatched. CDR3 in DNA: TGTGCCGGGGACAGTAGGCAAGAGACCCAGTACTTC. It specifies CAGDSRQETQYF.

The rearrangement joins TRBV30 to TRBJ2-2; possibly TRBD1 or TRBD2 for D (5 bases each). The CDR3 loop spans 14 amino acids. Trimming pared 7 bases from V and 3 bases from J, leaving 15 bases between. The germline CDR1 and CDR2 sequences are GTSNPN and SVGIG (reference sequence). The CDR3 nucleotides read TGTGCCTTTCCGGCAAGAGGGGACACCGGGGAGCTGTTTTTT. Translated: CAFPARGDTGELFF.

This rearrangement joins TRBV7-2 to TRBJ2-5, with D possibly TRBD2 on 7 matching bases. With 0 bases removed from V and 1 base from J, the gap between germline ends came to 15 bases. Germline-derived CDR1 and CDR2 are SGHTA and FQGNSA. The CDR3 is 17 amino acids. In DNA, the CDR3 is TGTGCCAGCAGCTTAGCGGGCGGGGGCCGCACCCAAGAGACCCAGTACTTC. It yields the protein CASSLAGGGRTQETQYF.

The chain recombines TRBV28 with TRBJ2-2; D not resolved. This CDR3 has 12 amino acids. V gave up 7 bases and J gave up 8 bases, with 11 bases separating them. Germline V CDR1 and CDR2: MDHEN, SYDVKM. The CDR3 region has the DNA TGTGCCAGCACCCTCACATCAGGGGAGCTGTTTTTT. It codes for CASTLTSGELFF. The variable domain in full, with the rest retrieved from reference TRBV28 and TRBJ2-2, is DVKVTQSSRYLVKRTGEKVFLECVQDMDHENMFWYRQDPGLGLRLIYFSYDVKMKEKGDIPEGYSVSREKKERFSLILESASTNQTSMYLCASTLTSGELFFGEGSRLTVL.